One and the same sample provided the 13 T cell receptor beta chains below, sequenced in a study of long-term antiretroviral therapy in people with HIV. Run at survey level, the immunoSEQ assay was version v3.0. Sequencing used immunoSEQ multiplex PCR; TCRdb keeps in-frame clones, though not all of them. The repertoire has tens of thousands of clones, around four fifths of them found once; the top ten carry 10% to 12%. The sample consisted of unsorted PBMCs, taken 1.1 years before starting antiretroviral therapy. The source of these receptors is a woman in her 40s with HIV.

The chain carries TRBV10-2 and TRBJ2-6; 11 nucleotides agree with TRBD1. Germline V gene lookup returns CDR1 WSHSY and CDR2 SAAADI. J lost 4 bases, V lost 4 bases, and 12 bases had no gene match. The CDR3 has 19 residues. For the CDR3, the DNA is TGCGCCAGCAGTGCATACCATTGGGACAGGGGGTCGGGGGCCAACGTCCTGACTTTC. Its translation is CASSAYHWDRGSGANVLTF.

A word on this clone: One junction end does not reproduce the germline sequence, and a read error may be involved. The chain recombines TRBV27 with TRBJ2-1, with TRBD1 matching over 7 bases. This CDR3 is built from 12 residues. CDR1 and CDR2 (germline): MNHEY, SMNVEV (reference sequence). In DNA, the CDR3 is TGTGCCAGCAGTTTCGATGGGACAGCGCGACTCTTC. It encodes CASSFDGTARLF.

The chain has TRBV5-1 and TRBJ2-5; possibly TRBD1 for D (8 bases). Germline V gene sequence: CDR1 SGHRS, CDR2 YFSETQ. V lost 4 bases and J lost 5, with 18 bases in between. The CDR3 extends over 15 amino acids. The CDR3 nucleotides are TGCGCCAGCAGCCCGACCGGACAGGGAGGGGAGACCCAGTACTTC. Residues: CASSPTGQGGETQYF.

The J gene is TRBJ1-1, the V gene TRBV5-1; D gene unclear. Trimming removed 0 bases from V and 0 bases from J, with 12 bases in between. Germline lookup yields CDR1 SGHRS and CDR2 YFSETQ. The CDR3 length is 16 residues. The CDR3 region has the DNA TGCGCCAGCAGCTTGGATGGACCTGTCATGAACACTGAAGCTTTCTTT. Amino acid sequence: CASSLDGPVMNTEAFF.

In DNA form, the CDR3 reads TGTGCCAGCAGCCAACTAGCTTCCACCTACAATGAGCAGTTCTTC. Its protein product is CASSQLASTYNEQFF. The V and J genes are TRBV6-5 and TRBJ2-1, with D possibly matching TRBD2 (6 bases). V was clipped by 6 bases and J by 2 bases, with 14 bases between them. Looked up from germline, CDR1 is MNHEY and CDR2 is SVGAGI. The CDR3 covers 15 residues.

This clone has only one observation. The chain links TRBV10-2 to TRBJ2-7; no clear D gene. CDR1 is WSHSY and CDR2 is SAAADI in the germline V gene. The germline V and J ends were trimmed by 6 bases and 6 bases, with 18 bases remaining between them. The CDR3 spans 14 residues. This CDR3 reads CASSAPGLWGEQYF. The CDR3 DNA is TGCGCCAGCAGCGCCCCTGGGTTGTGGGGCGAGCAGTACTTC.

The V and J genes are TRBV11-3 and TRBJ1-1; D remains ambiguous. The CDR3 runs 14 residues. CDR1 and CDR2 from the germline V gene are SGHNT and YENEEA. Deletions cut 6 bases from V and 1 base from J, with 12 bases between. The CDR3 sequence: CASRVGRTNTEAFF. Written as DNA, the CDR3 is TGTGCCAGCAGGGTTGGACGGACGAACACTGAAGCTTTCTTT.

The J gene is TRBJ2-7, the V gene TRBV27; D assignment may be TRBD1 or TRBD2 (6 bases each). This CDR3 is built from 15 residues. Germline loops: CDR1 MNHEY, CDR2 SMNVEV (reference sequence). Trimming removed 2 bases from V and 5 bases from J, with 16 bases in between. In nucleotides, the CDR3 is TGTGCCAGCAGTTTAAGGGAAGGGGGGTTCCACGAGCAGTACTTC. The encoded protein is CASSLREGGFHEQYF.

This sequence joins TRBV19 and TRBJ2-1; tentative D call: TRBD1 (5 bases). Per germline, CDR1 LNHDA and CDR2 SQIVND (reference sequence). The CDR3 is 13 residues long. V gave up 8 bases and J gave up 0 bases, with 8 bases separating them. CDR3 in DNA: TGTGCCAGTGGGGCAAGCTCCTACAATGAGCAGTTCTTC. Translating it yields CASGASSYNEQFF.

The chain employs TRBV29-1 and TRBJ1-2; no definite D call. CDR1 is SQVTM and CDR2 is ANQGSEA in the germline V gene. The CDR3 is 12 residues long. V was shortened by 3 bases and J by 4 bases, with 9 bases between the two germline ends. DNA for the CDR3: TGCAGCGTTGACCCCGGTCCCTATGGCTACACCTTC. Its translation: CSVDPGPYGYTF.

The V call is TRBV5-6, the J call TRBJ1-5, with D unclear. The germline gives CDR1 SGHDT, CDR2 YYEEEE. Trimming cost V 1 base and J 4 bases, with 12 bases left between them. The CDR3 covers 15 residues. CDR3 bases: TGTGCCAGCAGCTTGTGGGTCCTAAGGAATCAGCCCCAGCATTTT. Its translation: CASSLWVLRNQPQHF. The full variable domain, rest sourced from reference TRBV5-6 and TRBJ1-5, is DAGVTQSPTHLIKTRGQQVTLRCSPKSGHDTVSWYQQALGQGPQFIFQYYEEEERQRGNFPDRFSGHQFPNYSSELNVNALLLGDSALYLCASSLWVLRNQPQHFGDGTRLSIL.

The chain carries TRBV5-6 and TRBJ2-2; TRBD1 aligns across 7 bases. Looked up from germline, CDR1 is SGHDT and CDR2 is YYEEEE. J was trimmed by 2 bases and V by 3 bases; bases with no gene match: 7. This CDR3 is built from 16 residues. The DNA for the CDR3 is TGTGCCAGCAGCTCCACTGACAGGGATAACACCGGGGAGCTGTTTTTT. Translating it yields CASSSTDRDNTGELFF.

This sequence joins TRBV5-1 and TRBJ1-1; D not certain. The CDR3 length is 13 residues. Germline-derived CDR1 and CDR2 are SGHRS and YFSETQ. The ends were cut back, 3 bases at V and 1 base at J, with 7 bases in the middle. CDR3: CASSWGTNTEAFF. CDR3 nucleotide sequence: TGCGCCAGCAGCTGGGGAACGAACACTGAAGCTTTCTTT.